The 21 T cell receptor beta chains listed next were all sequenced from one sample in a study of T cell clonotyping in hematopoietic cell transplantation. Specified time point: recipient sample about 28 days before transplant, after cytoreduction. Assay: immunoSEQ multiplex PCR; the TCRdb copy retains only in-frame clones and omits some. The sample gives about 19,000 clones, about 82% of which show up once; around 7.7% is in the top ten. This material consisted of peripheral blood mononuclear cells, taken before stem cell transplant. The receptors derive from a man aged 45 to 65 with acute myeloid leukemia. Some clones in this sample may be carry-over from other donors' samples.

The genes are TRBV11-1 and TRBJ2-2; D is unresolved. The CDR3 is 15 amino acids. V shed 5 bases and J shed 3 bases, with 13 bases lying between them. Germline loops: CDR1 SGHAT, CDR2 FQDESV (reference sequence). The CDR3 loop is CASSSEDGYTGELFF. The CDR3 DNA is TGTGCCAGCAGCAGCGAGGACGGGTACACCGGGGAGCTGTTTTTT. Full variable domain (remainder filled in from reference TRBV11-1 and TRBJ2-2): EAEVAQSPRYKITEKSQAVAFWCDPISGHATLYWYRQILGQGPELLVQFQDESVVDDSQLPKDRFSAERLKGVDSTLKIQPAELGDSAMYLCASSSEDGYTGELFFGEGSRLTVL.

The chain joins TRBV13 to TRBJ2-5; D gene unclear. Per the germline V gene, CDR1 is PRHDT and CDR2 is FYEKMQ (reference sequence). V was shortened by 4 bases and J by 1 base, with 10 bases between the two germline ends. The CDR3 spans 14 residues. The CDR3 DNA follows: TGTGCCAGCAGCTCGCGGCGGTCCCAAGAGACCCAGTACTTC. Amino acid sequence: CASSSRRSQETQYF.

The chain carries TRBV19 and TRBJ2-1; D ambiguous. Germline CDR1 LNHDA, CDR2 SQIVND (reference sequence). Trimming took 8 bases from V and 4 from J, leaving 6 bases between them. This CDR3 is built from 11 residues. CDR3 in DNA: TGTGCCAGTTCACTATACAATGAGCAGTTCTTC. Translation gives CASSLYNEQFF.

This clone was detected only a few times. J is TRBJ1-6 and V is TRBV28, with D unresolved. Germline V gene data show CDR1 as MDHEN and CDR2 as SYDVKM. The CDR3 is 13 residues long. Trimming took off 6 bases at V and 11 bases at J, with 14 bases between the two ends. The CDR3 is CASRGSEGAPLHF. The CDR3 nucleotides are TGTGCCAGCAGGGGGAGCGAAGGTGCACCCCTCCACTTT. The full variable domain, rest sourced from reference TRBV28 and TRBJ1-6, is DVKVTQSSRYLVKRTGEKVFLECVQDMDHENMFWYRQDPGLGLRLIYFSYDVKMKEKGDIPEGYSVSREKKERFSLILESASTNQTSMYLCASRGSEGAPLHFGNGTRLTVT.

V and J are TRBV7-2 and TRBJ1-2, with a weak D call TRBD1 (5 bases). V dropped 5 bases and J dropped 4 bases, with 14 bases sitting between them. Germline V gives CDR1 SGHTA, CDR2 FQGNSA. CDR3 size: 14 residues. The CDR3 sequence: CASSPVGRSYGYTF. CDR3 nucleotides: TGTGCCAGCAGCCCCGTGGGGCGGAGCTATGGCTACACCTTC.

This chain links TRBV9 with TRBJ2-2; D is uncertain. V was cut by 2 bases and J by 2 bases, with 13 bases left in between. The CDR3 has 16 amino acids. CDR1 and CDR2 from the germline V gene are SGDLS and YYNGEE. CDR3 nucleotide sequence: TGTGCCAGCAGCGTGGGCAGACAATCCAACACCGGGGAGCTGTTTTTT. It encodes CASSVGRQSNTGELFF.

This chain uses TRBV7-9 with TRBJ1-1; no clear D gene. Germline assignment: CDR1 SEHNR and CDR2 FQNEAQ (reference sequence). V gave up 1 base and J gave up 4 bases, with 10 bases separating them. This CDR3 is built from 14 residues. CDR3 sequence (DNA): TGTGCCAGCAGCTTAGAGACACTGATCACTGAAGCTTTCTTT. It codes for CASSLETLITEAFF.

The gene calls are TRBV5-1 and TRBJ2-5, with 10 bases aligning to TRBD1. The trim removed 6 bases at V and 4 bases at J, leaving 9 bases unmatched. The CDR3 length is 15 residues. From germline, CDR1 is SGHRS and CDR2 YFSETQ. Written as DNA, the CDR3 is TGCGCCAGCAAAGACAGGGGGCGCGAATCAGAGACCCAGTACTTC. Residues: CASKDRGRESETQYF.

This sequence joins TRBV6-6 and TRBJ1-5, with D possibly TRBD1 on 5 matching bases. Germline CDR1 MNHNY, CDR2 SVGAGI (reference sequence). Between the trimmed V and J ends, which lost 4 bases and 0 bases, there was a span of 10 bases. The CDR3 extends over 15 amino acids. CDR3 sequence (DNA): TGTGCCAGCAGTTCCCCAGGGACTAGCAATCAGCCCCAGCATTTT. Protein product: CASSSPGTSNQPQHF.

The V gene is TRBV27, the J gene TRBJ2-7, with TRBD1 identical over 7 bases. Unmatched junction bases numbered 4, after V lost 5 bases and J lost 3 bases. Germline lookup yields CDR1 MNHEY and CDR2 SMNVEV (reference sequence). This CDR3 has 13 amino acids. CDR3 region: CASSIRDSYEQYF. The CDR3 nucleotides are TGTGCCAGCAGTATCAGGGACAGCTACGAGCAGTACTTC.

This chain connects TRBV7-9 to TRBJ1-3; 9 bases fit TRBD1. CDR1 and CDR2 (germline): SEHNR, FQNEAQ (reference sequence). The V gene end was trimmed by 1 base and the J gene end by 2 bases; junction bases not matched to a gene: 3. The CDR3 contains 16 residues. Here the CDR3 DNA reads TGTGCCAGCAGCTTAGGTTACAGGGGGCCTGGAAACACCATATATTTT. It yields the protein CASSLGYRGPGNTIYF.

The chain's CDR3 is CASSYDRFIAEAFF. CDR3 sequence (DNA): TGTGCCAGCAGTTATGACAGGTTCATCGCTGAAGCTTTCTTT. This chain uses TRBV6-5 with TRBJ1-1; D is possibly TRBD1 (6 bases). V was shortened by 3 bases and J by 6 bases, with 14 bases between the two germline ends. The CDR3 is made up of 14 amino acids. Germline-derived CDR1 and CDR2 are MNHEY and SVGAGI.

This chain uses TRBV6-6 with TRBJ1-4, with TRBD1 identical over 8 bases. The CDR3 spans 14 residues. Looked up from germline, CDR1 is MNHNY and CDR2 is SVGAGI (reference sequence). The junction had 3 bases not matched to a gene; V was cut back by 4 bases and J by 5 bases. The CDR3 nucleotides are TGTGCCAGCAGTTCCGGGACAGGAAATGAAAAACTGTTTTTT. Protein sequence: CASSSGTGNEKLFF.

The chain has TRBV2 and TRBJ2-3; 8 nucleotides match TRBD2. The trim removed 6 bases at V and 3 bases at J, leaving 11 bases unmatched. The length of the CDR3 is 16 residues. Germline V gene lookup returns CDR1 SNHLY and CDR2 FYNNEI. CDR3 sequence reads: CASRGLVGGATDTQYF. CDR3 sequence (DNA): TGTGCCAGCAGGGGACTAGTGGGCGGGGCTACAGATACGCAGTATTTT.

The chain uses TRBV19 and TRBJ1-2; TRBD1 agrees at 8 bases. The germline V gene has CDR1 LNHDA and CDR2 SQIVND (reference sequence). This CDR3 comprises 15 residues. Trimming took 4 bases from V and 3 from J; bases not matched to a gene: 7. The CDR3 coding sequence is TGTGCCAGTAGTAATGACAGGGGAGGGGACTATGGCTACACCTTC. Translated, it gives CASSNDRGGDYGYTF.

The chain links TRBV7-3 to TRBJ2-7; 7 bases are a match to TRBD1. Germline V gene sequence: CDR1 SGHTA, CDR2 FQGTGA. Losses at the gene ends were 4 bases for V and 2 bases for J; bases not matched to a gene: 5. The length of the CDR3 is 14 residues. DNA of the CDR3: TGTGCCAGCAGCTCCACTGGACAGGCCTACGAGCAGTACTTC. It codes for CASSSTGQAYEQYF.

The CDR3 is CARWDLAYGYTF. In DNA form, the CDR3 reads TGTGCCAGATGGGACCTGGCTTATGGCTACACCTTC. The gene calls are TRBV6-1 and TRBJ1-2; perhaps TRBD1 as D (5 bases). Germline CDR1 and CDR2: MNHNS and SASEGT. The germline V and J ends were trimmed by 9 bases and 5 bases, with 13 bases remaining between them. The CDR3 is made up of 12 amino acids.

This chain uses TRBV5-1 with TRBJ2-7, with D perhaps matching TRBD1 (6 bases). CDR1 and CDR2 from the germline V gene are SGHRS and YFSETQ. Trimming took off 3 bases at V and 5 bases at J, with 15 bases between the two ends. The CDR3 is made up of 14 amino acids. The DNA of the CDR3 is TGCGCCAGCAGCTCGCGGACAGACGCCCACGAGCAGTACTTC. It yields the protein CASSSRTDAHEQYF.

V and J are TRBV9 and TRBJ1-1; tentatively, D is TRBD1 (5 bases). Germline loops: CDR1 SGDLS, CDR2 YYNGEE. This CDR3 region has 14 residues. The V and J ends lost 4 bases and 4 bases respectively, with 14 bases between them. The chain's CDR3 is CASSPGVGGTEAFF. CDR3 DNA sequence: TGTGCCAGCAGCCCAGGCGTGGGGGGCACTGAAGCTTTCTTT.

This clone was seen a single time. This chain links TRBV7-9 with TRBJ2-2; D not certain. CDR3 length equals 15 residues. Germline CDR1 SEHNR, CDR2 FQNEAQ (reference sequence). V was shortened by 6 bases and J by 0 bases, with 11 bases between the two germline ends. CDR3 nucleotides: TGTGCCAGCAGAATGAGCGTTGCGAACACCGGGGAGCTGTTTTTT. Its protein is CASRMSVANTGELFF.

The chain joins TRBV10-3 to TRBJ1-2; no firm D call. Germline lookup yields CDR1 ENHRY and CDR2 SYGVKD. The CDR3 has 11 residues. V shed 4 bases and J shed 7 bases, with 7 bases lying between them. For the CDR3, the DNA is TGTGCCATCAGTGGGGGTCGTGGCTACACCTTC. Translating it yields CAISGGRGYTF.